This TCR beta chain was identified in a study of T cell clusters in autoimmune cytopenias. The CDR3 contains 15 residues. CDR1 is KGHSH, CDR2 LQKENI, per germline. TRB rearrangements were amplified by touch-down multiplex PCR with mixed TRB-A/B primers. Using the multiplex PCR reads, TCRdb records one entry per CDR3 protein without DNA. This repertoire includes around 15,000 distinct CDR3 sequences. TRB was amplified from approximately 250 ng of peripheral blood genomic DNA per sample. These data were also reused for a study on T cell repertoires in aging, cancer and after chemotherapy.

Input material: peripheral blood. This TCR derives from a human donor in good health. V and J are TRBV18 and TRBJ2-3; TCRdb gives TRBD2 as the D gene, but with no DNA this cannot be confirmed. CDR3 amino acids: CASSPPLAGRVGQYF.